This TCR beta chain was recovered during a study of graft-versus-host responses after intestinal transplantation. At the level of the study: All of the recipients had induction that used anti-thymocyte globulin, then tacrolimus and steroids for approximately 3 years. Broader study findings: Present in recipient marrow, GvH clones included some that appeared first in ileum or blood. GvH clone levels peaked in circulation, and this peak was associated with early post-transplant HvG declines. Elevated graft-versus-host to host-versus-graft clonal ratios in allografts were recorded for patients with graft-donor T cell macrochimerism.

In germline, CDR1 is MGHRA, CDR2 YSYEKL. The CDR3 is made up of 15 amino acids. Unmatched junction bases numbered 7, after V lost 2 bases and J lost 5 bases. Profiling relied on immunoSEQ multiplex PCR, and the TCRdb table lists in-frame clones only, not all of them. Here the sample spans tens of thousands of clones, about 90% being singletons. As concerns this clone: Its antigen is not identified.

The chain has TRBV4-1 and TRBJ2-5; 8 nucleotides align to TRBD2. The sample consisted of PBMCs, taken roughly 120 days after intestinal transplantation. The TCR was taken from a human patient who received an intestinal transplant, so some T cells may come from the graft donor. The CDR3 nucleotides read TGCGCCAGCAGCCAACTGGGACTAGTGGGGGAGACCCAGTACTTC. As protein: CASSQLGLVGETQYF.